Described below is a single T cell receptor (beta chain) sequence and its context. These data originate in a study of cytomegalovirus exposure and HLA in healthy donors. CDR1 is MDHEN, CDR2 SYDVKM, per germline. Trimming at V came to 4 bases and at J to 9 bases, leaving 7 bases not matched to a gene. This CDR3 has 15 residues. Vbeta (60) and Jbeta (13) primers were used in the PCR. Assay: immunoSEQ multiplex PCR; the TCRdb copy retains only in-frame clones and omits some. Of about 83,000 clones listed, about four fifths are singletons. Sequenced input: PBMCs. The source of this sequence is a woman in her 30s in good health and CMV-seronegative. V usage is TRBV28 and J usage is TRBJ2-7; 15 bases fit TRBD2. The CDR3 sequence: CASSSPRTSGRGQYF. In DNA, the CDR3 is TGTGCCAGCAGTTCCCCCCGGACTAGCGGGAGGGGGCAGTACTTC.